Shown below are 10 T cell receptor beta chains from a single sample sequenced in a study of T cells in women clearing cervical HPV infection. Using immunoSEQ multiplex PCR, the repertoire was profiled, and TCRdb retains in-frame clones only, with some absent. The sample features some 30,000 clones, with less than 8.5% in its top ten. The specimen was blood buffy coat. The receptor set was obtained from a woman aged 18 to 75 with a cervical HPV16 infection that either progressed to CIN3+ or cleared (not recorded which).

About this clone: The read ends 3 residues shy of where the CDR3 ends; the end is completed using the germline J gene. This rearrangement joins TRBV28 to TRBJ1-2; 9 nucleotides match TRBD1. V was clipped by 4 bases and J by 4 bases; unmatched bases: 7. The CDR3 is made up of 15 amino acids. The germline V gene encodes CDR1 MDHEN and CDR2 SYDVKM. CDR3 DNA (partial): TGTGCCAGCAGTTCAGAAGACAGGGGGTCCTATGGC. Protein sequence: CASSSEDRGSYG. The complete CDR3 protein is CASSSEDRGSYGYTF.

As concerns this clone: The sequenced fragment ends 3 residues before the CDR3 boundary, so the rest is inferred from the germline J gene. The rearrangement uses TRBV5-1 and TRBJ2-1; D tentatively reads TRBD1 or TRBD2 (5 bases each). V was clipped by 2 bases and J by 5 bases, with 11 bases between them. Germline values: CDR1 SGHRS, CDR2 YFSETQ. The CDR3 loop spans 14 amino acids. This chain's CDR3 is CASSFEGPHNEQFF. Incomplete CDR3 DNA: TGCGCCAGCAGCTTCGAGGGGCCCCACAATGAG.

Regarding this clone: With the read ending 3 residues before the CDR3 end, the germline J gene is used to fill in that end. V gene TRBV5-1 combines with J gene TRBJ2-5, with 7 bases matching TRBD1. From germline, CDR1 is SGHRS and CDR2 YFSETQ. The CDR3 is 14 amino acids. V lost 4 bases and J lost 1; bases outside the gene matches: 4. The CDR3 bases that were read are TGCGCCAGCAGCCCGACAGGGCTCCAAGAGACC. Translating it yields CASSPTGLQET. The whole CDR3 sequence reads CASSPTGLQETQYF.

Points on this clone: Read sequence stops 3 residues before the CDR3 end, and the germline J gene provides the missing end. The chain has TRBV19 and TRBJ2-7; D may be TRBD2 (6 bases). CDR3 length: 17 amino acids. CDR1 is LNHDA and CDR2 is SQIVND in the germline V gene (reference sequence). With 0 bases removed from V and 6 bases from J, the gap between germline ends came to 21 bases. The CDR3 bases that were read are TGTGCCAGTAGTATAGATCTAGGGGACTCCGATGAAGGCGAG. Its translation is CASSIDLGDSDEGE. The full CDR3 is CASSIDLGDSDEGEQYF.

CDR3 bases read: TGCGCCAGCAGCACGACAGGGGGTGAGAGTGAAAAG. It yields the protein CASSTTGGESEK. The full CDR3 protein reads CASSTTGGESEKLFF. The chain couples TRBV5-1 to TRBJ2-2; TRBD1 aligns across 9 bases. Read data end 3 residues before the CDR3 end; the end is taken from the germline J gene. Germline V gene lookup returns CDR1 SGHRS and CDR2 YFSETQ. This CDR3 contains 15 residues.

With regard to this clone: The read ends 3 residues before the CDR3 terminus; that terminus is restored from the germline J gene. V is TRBV27 and J is TRBJ2-7; 8 bases are a match to TRBD2. The CDR3 consists of 16 residues. V shed 2 bases, J shed 2 bases, and the junction held 8 bases outside the gene matches. Per germline, CDR1 MNHEY and CDR2 SMNVEV (reference sequence). The CDR3: CASSLEAGGLTYEQYF. CDR3 DNA (partial): TGTGCCAGCAGTTTAGAGGCGGGGGGCTTGACCTACGAG.

To note about this clone: The read ends 3 residues early relative to the CDR3; the germline J gene fills the gap. V usage is TRBV6-1 and J usage is TRBJ2-7; D perhaps matches TRBD2 (7 bases). CDR1 MNHNS and CDR2 SASEGT come from the germline V gene. V was clipped by 1 base and J by 0 bases, with 10 bases between them. This CDR3 is 15 amino acids long. CDR3 protein: CASSEGGGPSYEQYF. The covered CDR3 bases are TGTGCCAGCAGTGAAGGCGGGGGCCCCTCCTACGAG.

Regarding this clone: Read data end 3 residues before the CDR3 end; the end is taken from the germline J gene. The chain recombines TRBV5-1 with TRBJ1-2; D unresolved. The CDR3 contains 13 residues. In germline, CDR1 is SGHRS, CDR2 YFSETQ. The CDR3 is CASSLMAERGYTF. The part of the CDR3 DNA that was read is TGCGCCAGCAGCTTGATGGCTGAGAGGGGC. The variable domain in full, completed from reference TRBV5-1 and TRBJ1-2, reads KAGVTQTPRYLIKTRGQQVTLSCSPISGHRSVSWYQQTPGQGLQFLFEYFSETQRNKGNFPGRFSGRQFSNSRSEMNVSTLELGDSALYLCASSLMAERGYTFGSGTRLTVV.

As for this clone: From the germline J gene comes the end of the CDR3, since the read stops 3 residues before it. The genes are TRBV19 and TRBJ1-1; D might be TRBD1 (5 bases). V shed 7 bases and J shed 5 bases, with 20 bases lying between them. This CDR3 has 15 amino acids. Looked up from germline, CDR1 is LNHDA and CDR2 is SQIVND (reference sequence). The sequenced part of the CDR3 DNA is TGTGCCAGTAAAGGTTCCAGGGAGGGTGGAACTGAA. Encoded protein: CASKGSREGGTE. The whole CDR3 sequence is CASKGSREGGTEAFF. The whole variable domain, remainder taken from reference TRBV19 and TRBJ1-1, is DGGITQSPKYLFRKEGQNVTLSCEQNLNHDAMYWYRQDPGQGLRLIYYSQIVNDFQKGDIAEGYSVSREKKESFPLTVTSAQKNPTAFYLCASKGSREGGTEAFFGQGTRLTVV.

With regard to this clone: The read finishes 3 residues shy of the CDR3 end, and the germline J gene is used to complete it. The chain recombines TRBV10-3 with TRBJ1-4; D is undetermined. The CDR3 totals 14 residues. Trimming shortened V by 0 bases and J by 7 bases, and 9 bases separated the two germline ends. Germline assignment: CDR1 ENHRY and CDR2 SYGVKD. The CDR3 sequence is CAISESHSFEKLFF. Incomplete CDR3 DNA: TGTGCCATCAGTGAGTCGCACAGTTTTGAAAAA.